This T cell receptor (beta chain) came from a study of blood T cells in healthy people across ages. General study points: Versus aged donors, long-lived donors had higher diversity and more naive CD4+ cells.

Healthy Caucasian individuals from Russia aged about 6 to 90 served as donors. Each donor gave ten milliliters of peripheral blood. With a J-beta primer mix and a sample-barcoded 5' primer, a second PCR ran about 7 to 12 cycles. Each of the cDNA molecules was tagged by a template-switch adaptor with 12 random nucleotides. Each CDR3 protein gets one entry after TCRdb re-called the 5' RACE reads with MiXCR. The sample carries about a million distinct CDR3 sequences, just over 50% recorded once. The germline V gene has CDR1 LGHNA and CDR2 YNFKEQ. The CDR3 is made up of 15 amino acids. This clonotype was detected only a few times. As yet, its antigen is unknown.

The V call is TRBV4-2, the J call TRBJ2-5; 14 bases match TRBD2. The DNA matches TRBJ2-7 better at its end, which makes the J call doubtful. Sequencing was carried out using blood. This receptor was obtained from a woman aged 55-69 years in good health. The CDR3: CASTTGLAGDYEQYF. The DNA of the CDR3 is TGTGCCAGCACCACGGGACTAGCGGGGGACTACGAGCAGTACTTC.